Here is one T cell receptor (beta chain) with its context. Its antigen is unknown. Qualities for individual bases were not recorded, and no much larger clone is one base off. Participants in the prospective study were aged about 18 to 89 years, lived in 24 United States geographic areas, and enrolled through a virtual design. Cohort assignment in the prospective study relied on participant-reported clinical history from a screening survey and a study questionnaire. Each participant in the prospective study had whole blood, serum and a nasopharyngeal or oropharyngeal swab collected by mobile phlebotomists. Prospective study participants could optionally give additional blood draws and questionnaires over a roughly 2-month period. Before DNA extraction, blood samples from the prospective study were shipped at room temperature or frozen. The sample originates from a study of blood T cell repertoires in COVID-19 (dated by TCRdb to 2018 to 2021). For context, the study as a whole: Collaborator samples came from the United States, Italy and Spain and covered acute and convalescent phases of COVID-19. The material from the prospective study consisted of cDNA or gDNA derived from T cells, B-cell-depleted T cells, or PBMCs. The dataset comprised deeply sampled blood TCRbeta repertoires from subjects exposed to, actively infected with, or recovered from COVID-19. The repertoires were made available in a free public database intended to serve as a resource for research on the immune response to SARS-CoV-2. Samples came from the ongoing ImmuneRACE study (first 160 participants) plus 1,254 subjects from 6 global collaborators. Nearly every sample came with metadata listing a de-identified subject ID, COVID-19 status, age in years and sex. Where available, HLA class I and class II types were obtained from metadata supplied by the sample provider rather than from assay-based typing. Results and caveats for the whole study, not just this receptor: How much clinical and demographic metadata was included differed by source and by participant, and the metadata was provided uncurated.

TCRbeta CDR3 regions were amplified from genomic DNA using the immunoSEQ Assay, a bias-controlled multiplex PCR. As for the original processing: The number of nucleated cells in each sample was estimated from the amplification of reference gene primers within the assay. To quantify the absolute abundance of each unique TCRbeta CDR3 rearrangement, sequence reads were collapsed and filtered. For each sample, productive Simpson clonality was calculated by taking the square root of Simpson's diversity index across productive rearrangements. Held by TCRdb, this immuneACCESS table contains in-frame sequences only and omits some clones. Under half of the omission traces to an unresolved V gene where checked; the cause of the rest is unknown. D and trimming were read from the DNA, whereas the V and J calls and clone size are those reported in that table. This sample comprises 200,000 to 250,000 clones, approximately 88% of them detected only once. The ten largest clones capture under 13% of the sample.

Sequenced: PBMCs or T cells enriched from blood (not recorded which). The sequence was obtained from a man in his late teens or twenties with acute COVID-19.

The sequenced DNA: TGTGCTAGTGGTTTGGTACTAACAGGGGGCCGTCAGCCCCAGCATTTT. This translates into CASGLVLTGGRQPQHF. The chain was built from TRBV12-5 and TRBJ1-5; 9 nucleotides in the junction match TRBD1. Spanning cysteine to phenylalanine, the CDR3 consists of 16 amino acids. The retained sequence is limited to the CDR3, 48 bases, with the frame set at the first base. The germline V end is reduced by 0 bases and the J end by 6 bases; junction bases left unmatched: 6. CDR1 and CDR2 are drawn from the germline V gene: LGHNT, FRNRAP.